This record covers a single T cell receptor (beta chain). This CDR3 is built from 13 residues. Germline CDR1 is MDHEN and CDR2 is SYDVKM. Trimming shortened V by 6 bases and J by 7 bases, and 15 bases separated the two germline ends. The data were taken from a study of OX40 agonist ivuxolimab in advanced cancers. Using immunoSEQ multiplex PCR, the repertoire was profiled, and TCRdb retains in-frame clones only, with some absent. Here the sample spans fewer than 75,000 clones, about 87% being singletons. The starting material was CD4+ or CD8+ T cells sorted from blood, obtained in a trial of the OX40 agonist ivuxolimab. The origin of this receptor is an adult with an advanced solid tumor such as melanoma, head and neck, liver or kidney cancer. The chain links TRBV28 to TRBJ1-2, with a tentative D call TRBD1 (5 bases). The CDR3 nucleotides are TGTGCCAGCAGCAGTGGGACTTGGTCTGGCTACACCTTC. It codes for CASSSGTWSGYTF.